This TCR beta chain is from a study of memory CD4+ T cells and cytomegalovirus serostatus. Overall study findings and caveats: A US-trained random forest predicted CMV serostatus with median AUC about 0.92.

A word on this clone: Its matching antigen is unknown.

CDR3 length: 16 amino acids. In germline, CDR1 is MGHRA, CDR2 YSYEKL. V was cut by 3 bases and J by 6 bases, with 18 bases left in between. Single viable CD3+CD4+CD8-CD45RO+ cells were sorted as the memory CD4+ T cells. The data were produced by immunoSEQ multiplex PCR, yet TCRdb's version contains in-frame clones alone and is incomplete. This table holds approximately 47,000 clones, over 75% found once. The J gene is TRBJ2-4, the V gene TRBV4-1; tentative D call: TRBD1 (6 bases). The clonotype originates from an adult in good health and CMV-seronegative. Sequencing input: memory CD4+ T cells from blood. In nucleotides, the CDR3 is TGCGCCAGCAGCCAGACTAATGGACAGCCTCTAAACATTCAGTACTTC. Its protein is CASSQTNGQPLNIQYF.